Listed here are 29 T cell receptor beta chains from one sample, sequenced in a study of cytomegalovirus exposure and HLA in healthy donors. The study ran its PCR with 60 Vbeta and 13 Jbeta primers. Using immunoSEQ multiplex PCR, the repertoire was profiled, and TCRdb retains in-frame clones only, with some absent. Among approximately 100,000 clones, roughly 71% were seen once, and the ten largest hold roughly a tenth. Sequenced input: PBMCs. The receptors here all came from a man aged 45-65 years in good health and CMV-seronegative.

The V and J genes are TRBV9 and TRBJ2-1, with 8 bases lining up with TRBD2. There are 15 residues in the CDR3. Germline CDR1 SGDLS, CDR2 YYNGEE. V was pared by 7 bases and J by 2 bases, with 8 bases of the junction left unmatched. In nucleotides, the CDR3 is TGTGCCAGCGGCGCCGGGGGGGGTGCCTACAATGAGCAGTTCTTC. As protein: CASGAGGGAYNEQFF.

By share of the sample, this clone is medium-sized. The chain links TRBV4-1 to TRBJ1-1; maybe TRBD1 (6 bases). CDR1 and CDR2 (germline): MGHRA, YSYEKL. V lost 3 bases and J lost 1, with 12 bases in between. This CDR3 has 15 residues. CDR3 residues: CASSHIDRQNTEAFF. In DNA, the CDR3 is TGCGCCAGCAGCCATATAGACAGGCAGAACACTGAAGCTTTCTTT.

The genes are TRBV28 and TRBJ2-3; possible D gene TRBD1, 6 bases. The V and J ends lost 5 bases and 3 bases respectively, with 15 bases between them. The CDR3 runs 15 residues. Germline V gene sequence: CDR1 MDHEN, CDR2 SYDVKM. The DNA for the CDR3 is TGTGCCAGCAGTGCGCCTTCTGGACAGACAGATACGCAGTATTTT. It encodes CASSAPSGQTDTQYF.

The chain couples TRBV15 to TRBJ1-1; 8 bases are shared with TRBD1. This CDR3 has 14 residues. The V gene end was trimmed by 8 bases and the J gene end by 5 bases; junction bases not matched to a gene: 10. Germline CDR1 LNHNV, CDR2 YYDKDF (reference sequence). CDR3 sequence (DNA): TGTGCCACCGGAAGGCCACAGGGGGGGACTGAAGCTTTCTTT. Translating it yields CATGRPQGGTEAFF.

The chain recombines TRBV2 with TRBJ1-5; possibly TRBD1 for D (6 bases). Germline CDR1 is SNHLY and CDR2 is FYNNEI. V was shortened by 0 bases and J by 6 bases, with 12 bases between the two germline ends. The CDR3 consists of 15 residues. CDR3 nucleotide sequence: TGTGCCAGCAGTGAAGCGCGGGGGGCAGGTCAGCCCCAGCATTTT. Translating gives CASSEARGAGQPQHF.

The CDR3 bases are TGTGCCAGCAGCTTAGGGATGGGGGCCAGTGAAGCTTTCTTT. Its translation is CASSLGMGASEAFF. The V gene is TRBV7-8, the J gene TRBJ1-1; possibly TRBD1 for D (6 bases). The V gene's germline CDR1 is SGHVS and CDR2 FQNEAQ. Trimming removed 1 base at V and 7 bases at J, with 13 bases between. The CDR3 loop spans 14 amino acids.

This clone was observed a few times. The chain carries TRBV25-1 and TRBJ1-3; D not certain. Germline assignment: CDR1 MGHDK and CDR2 SYGVNS. V lost 6 bases and J lost 3, with 6 bases in between. This CDR3 is 12 amino acids long. This CDR3 is CASRADGNTIYF. The CDR3 region has the DNA TGTGCCAGCAGGGCCGATGGAAACACCATATATTTT.

Comment on this clone: This sample includes further DNA sequences coding for the same CDR3. The chain recombines TRBV5-1 with TRBJ2-3; perhaps TRBD1 as D (6 bases). Germline V gene lookup returns CDR1 SGHRS and CDR2 YFSETQ. V lost 0 bases, J lost 1 base, and 6 bases lay in between. The length of the CDR3 is 14 residues. This CDR3 is CASSLEGGTDTQYF. For the CDR3, the DNA is TGCGCCAGCAGCTTGGAGGGGGGCACAGATACGCAGTATTTT.

This sequence joins TRBV28 and TRBJ1-4; tentative D call: TRBD1 (6 bases). The CDR3 contains 16 residues. V dropped 3 bases and J dropped 10 bases, with 21 bases sitting between them. Germline assignment: CDR1 MDHEN and CDR2 SYDVKM. This chain's CDR3 is CASSLVGGLSGGKLFF. The CDR3 region has the DNA TGTGCCAGCAGTTTGGTGGGGGGGCTCAGCGGGGGAAAACTGTTTTTT.

The chain has TRBV19 and TRBJ2-7, with TRBD2 identical over 8 bases. Unmatched junction bases numbered 25, after V lost 10 bases and J lost 2 bases. The CDR3 runs 19 residues. Per germline, CDR1 LNHDA and CDR2 SQIVND (reference sequence). CDR3 loop: CATTSAPTTRGGLTYEQYF. CDR3 coding DNA: TGTGCCACCACATCGGCCCCAACCACCCGGGGGGGCCTAACCTACGAGCAGTACTTC. The full variable domain, rest sourced from reference TRBV19 and TRBJ2-7, is DGGITQSPKYLFRKEGQNVTLSCEQNLNHDAMYWYRQDPGQGLRLIYYSQIVNDFQKGDIAEGYSVSREKKESFPLTVTSAQKNPTAFYLCATTSAPTTRGGLTYEQYFGPGTRLTVT.

This chain connects TRBV4-3 to TRBJ2-7; TRBD1 matches at 7 bases. Germline CDR1 is LGHNA and CDR2 is YSLEER. CDR3 size: 16 residues. The V segment lost 4 bases and the J segment 2 bases; nucleotides outside the gene matches: 11. CDR3: CASSRQYRGSTYEQYF. The CDR3, as DNA: TGCGCCAGCAGCCGGCAGTACAGGGGTTCTACCTACGAGCAGTACTTC.

This chain connects TRBV30 to TRBJ1-5, with D tentatively TRBD1 (6 bases). V dropped 5 bases and J dropped 5 bases, with 13 bases sitting between them. Germline V gene data show CDR1 as GTSNPN and CDR2 as SVGIG (reference sequence). The CDR3 sequence is 13 residues long. In DNA form, the CDR3 reads TGTGCCTGGGGGGGCGCGCGGGATCAGCCCCAGCATTTT. Translation: CAWGGARDQPQHF.

This clone was seen a handful of times. V and J are TRBV7-9 and TRBJ2-2, with D possibly TRBD2 on 5 matching bases. The germline V and J ends were trimmed by 5 bases and 2 bases, with 9 bases remaining between them. This CDR3 is built from 14 residues. The germline gives CDR1 SEHNR, CDR2 FQNEAQ (reference sequence). The CDR3 DNA reads TGTGCCAGCAGCCGACTATCTAACACCGGGGAGCTGTTTTTT. Its translation: CASSRLSNTGELFF.

The chain is built from TRBV5-6 and TRBJ1-2; the match to TRBD1 covers 7 bases. Germline V lookup: CDR1 SGHDT, CDR2 YYEEEE. CDR3 size: 16 residues. Trimming at V came to 0 bases and at J to 0 bases, leaving 5 bases not matched to a gene. CDR3 sequence reads: CASSLGTGRANYGYTF. The CDR3 nucleotides are TGTGCCAGCAGCTTGGGGACAGGCCGAGCTAACTATGGCTACACCTTC.

The chain combines TRBV19 with TRBJ1-2; D is possibly TRBD1 (6 bases). Trimming removed 7 bases from V and 8 bases from J, with 23 bases in between. The CDR3 covers 15 residues. Germline V gene sequence: CDR1 LNHDA, CDR2 SQIVND (reference sequence). The CDR3 spells CASKGFTGTLGGYTF. The CDR3 coding sequence is TGTGCCAGTAAGGGGTTTACAGGGACCCTCGGAGGCTACACCTTC.

V is TRBV5-4 and J is TRBJ1-1, with D possibly being TRBD1 (6 bases). Trimming removed 5 bases at V and 1 base at J, with 12 bases between. Looked up from germline, CDR1 is SGHNT and CDR2 is YYREEE (reference sequence). The CDR3 consists of 14 residues. CDR3 residues: CASRTQGQNTEAFF. As DNA, the CDR3 is TGTGCCAGCAGGACGCAGGGGCAGAACACTGAAGCTTTCTTT.

This chain links TRBV19 with TRBJ1-3; 9 bases line up with TRBD1. Losses at the gene ends were 6 bases for V and 3 bases for J; bases not matched to a gene: 12. The CDR3 totals 17 residues. CDR1 is LNHDA, CDR2 SQIVND, per germline (reference sequence). In DNA form, the CDR3 reads TGTGCCAGTAGCACATCCAGGACAGGGGAGGTTGGAAACACCATATATTTT. Translation gives CASSTSRTGEVGNTIYF.

The chain joins TRBV5-5 to TRBJ1-6; 8 bases line up with TRBD1. Germline-derived CDR1 and CDR2 are SGHKS and YYEKEE (reference sequence). J was trimmed by 8 bases and V by 3 bases; bases with no gene match: 4. The CDR3 loop spans 14 amino acids. CDR3 sequence (DNA): TGTGCCAGCAGCTGGCCGACAGGGGATTCACCCCTCCACTTT. It translates to CASSWPTGDSPLHF. The full variable domain, completed using reference TRBV5-5 and TRBJ1-6, is DAGVTQSPTHLIKTRGQQVTLRCSPISGHKSVSWYQQVLGQGPQFIFQYYEKEERGRGNFPDRFSARQFPNYSSELNVNALLLGDSALYLCASSWPTGDSPLHFGNGTRLTVT.

The chain couples TRBV7-8 to TRBJ1-1, with a weak D call TRBD1 (5 bases). The CDR3 extends over 15 amino acids. Germline V lookup: CDR1 SGHVS, CDR2 FQNEAQ. Trimming left V 1 base short and J 4 bases short, with 13 bases between. The CDR3 nucleotides are TGTGCCAGCAGCTTAGGCCCGGGGGGGGTCACTGAAGCTTTCTTT. Translation gives CASSLGPGGVTEAFF.

The V and J genes are TRBV5-6 and TRBJ2-5; D may be TRBD1 (6 bases). The germline V and J ends were trimmed by 2 bases and 2 bases, with 13 bases remaining between them. Germline CDR1 is SGHDT and CDR2 is YYEEEE. This CDR3 has 15 residues. This chain's CDR3 is CASSFDLRGQETQYF. The CDR3 DNA sequence: TGTGCCAGCAGCTTTGACCTCAGGGGACAAGAGACCCAGTACTTC. Supplemented by reference TRBV5-6 and TRBJ2-5, the full variable domain reads DAGVTQSPTHLIKTRGQQVTLRCSPKSGHDTVSWYQQALGQGPQFIFQYYEEEERQRGNFPDRFSGHQFPNYSSELNVNALLLGDSALYLCASSFDLRGQETQYFGPGTRLLVL.

The gene calls are TRBV7-8 and TRBJ2-7, with TRBD1 identical over 7 bases. The CDR3 extends over 13 amino acids. CDR1 is SGHVS and CDR2 is FQNEAQ in the germline V gene. The CDR3 region is CATRGTSSYEQYF. DNA for the CDR3: TGTGCTACCAGGGGGACCTCCTCCTACGAGCAGTACTTC. Full variable domain (rest looked up from reference TRBV7-8 and TRBJ2-7): GAGVSQSPRYKVAKRGQDVALRCDPISGHVSLFWYQQALGQGPEFLTYFQNEAQLDKSGLPSDRFFAERPEGSVSTLKIQRTQQEDSAVYLCATRGTSSYEQYFGPGTRLTVT.

CDR3 sequence reads: CASGDGTGAYNEQFF. The CDR3 nucleotides are TGTGCCAGTGGAGACGGGACAGGGGCCTACAATGAGCAGTTCTTC. This rearrangement joins TRBV27 to TRBJ2-1; the match to TRBD1 covers 10 bases. Trimming at V came to 9 bases and at J to 2 bases, leaving 7 bases not matched to a gene. From germline, CDR1 is MNHEY and CDR2 SMNVEV (reference sequence). CDR3 size: 15 residues.

This chain connects TRBV19 to TRBJ1-4; 9 positions match TRBD1. Germline trimming cut 6 bases from V and 2 bases from J; bases unmatched to any gene: 4. The CDR3 totals 15 residues. The germline V gene has CDR1 LNHDA and CDR2 SQIVND (reference sequence). The CDR3 loop reads CASRGQGRTNEKLFF. The DNA for the CDR3 is TGTGCCAGTAGAGGACAGGGGAGGACTAATGAAAAACTGTTTTTT. Supplemented by reference TRBV19 and TRBJ1-4, the full variable domain reads DGGITQSPKYLFRKEGQNVTLSCEQNLNHDAMYWYRQDPGQGLRLIYYSQIVNDFQKGDIAEGYSVSREKKESFPLTVTSAQKNPTAFYLCASRGQGRTNEKLFFGSGTQLSVL.

The CDR3 loop reads CSVTEGGGYEQYF. In nucleotides, the CDR3 is TGCAGCGTGACCGAAGGGGGCGGTTACGAGCAGTACTTC. The V call is TRBV29-1, the J call TRBJ2-7, with 7 bases identical to TRBD1. The germline gives CDR1 SQVTM, CDR2 ANQGSEA. With V trimmed by 6 bases and J by 4 bases, 9 bases remained unmatched. The CDR3 contains 13 residues.

This clone was observed a few times. The gene calls are TRBV14 and TRBJ2-7; the match to TRBD2 covers 8 bases. The CDR3 sequence is 15 residues long. The V gene end was trimmed by 4 bases and the J gene end by 1 base; junction bases not matched to a gene: 6. CDR1 is SGHDN and CDR2 is FVKESK in the germline V gene. CDR3 nucleotides: TGTGCCAGCAGCCGCACAGCGGGAGCTTCCTACGAGCAGTACTTC. Translated: CASSRTAGASYEQYF.

V usage is TRBV5-1 and J usage is TRBJ2-3; 8 bases match TRBD2. Per germline, CDR1 SGHRS and CDR2 YFSETQ. Trimming cost V 0 bases and J 0 bases; bases outside gene matches: 12. This CDR3 region has 19 residues. The CDR3 DNA reads as TGCGCCAGCAGCTTGGCGGGGGGGTCGGGGCACTCTAGCACAGATACGCAGTATTTT. Translated, it gives CASSLAGGSGHSSTDTQYF.

The rearrangement uses TRBV4-1 and TRBJ2-5; no firm D call. V lost 4 bases and J 2 bases, leaving 14 bases between the germline ends. Germline V gene sequence: CDR1 MGHRA, CDR2 YSYEKL. CDR3 size: 15 residues. DNA of the CDR3: TGCGCCAGCAGCCTGCGCGGTGAGGTTCAAGAGACCCAGTACTTC. Translation gives CASSLRGEVQETQYF.

This clone was seen just once. The chain carries TRBV5-6 and TRBJ1-2; TRBD1 matches at 10 bases. The ends lost 7 bases at V and 3 bases at J; junction bases unmatched: 9. CDR1 and CDR2 from the germline V gene are SGHDT and YYEEEE. The CDR3 extends over 15 amino acids. In nucleotides, the CDR3 is TGTGCCAGCGGCGACTATGGACAGGGGGACTATGGCTACACCTTC. Translated, it gives CASGDYGQGDYGYTF.

This clone was recorded a few times. The chain is built from TRBV7-2 and TRBJ2-2, with D maybe TRBD2 (6 bases). In germline, CDR1 is SGHTA, CDR2 FQGNSA. Between the trimmed V and J ends, which lost 2 bases and 0 bases, there was a span of 7 bases. The CDR3 has 15 amino acids. The DNA of the CDR3 is TGTGCCAGCAGCTTATCTAGCGCGAACACCGGGGAGCTGTTTTTT. Protein sequence: CASSLSSANTGELFF.